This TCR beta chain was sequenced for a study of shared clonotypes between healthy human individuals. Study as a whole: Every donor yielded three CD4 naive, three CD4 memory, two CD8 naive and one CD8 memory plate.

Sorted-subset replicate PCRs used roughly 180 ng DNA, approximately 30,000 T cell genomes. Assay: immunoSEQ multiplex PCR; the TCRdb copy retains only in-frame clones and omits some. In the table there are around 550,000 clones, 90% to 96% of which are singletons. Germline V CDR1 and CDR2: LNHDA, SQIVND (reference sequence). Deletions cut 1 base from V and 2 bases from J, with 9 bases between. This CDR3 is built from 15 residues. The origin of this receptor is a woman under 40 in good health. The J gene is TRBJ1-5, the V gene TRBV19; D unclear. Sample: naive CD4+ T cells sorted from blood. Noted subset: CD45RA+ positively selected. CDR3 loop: CASSIGPGGNQPQHF. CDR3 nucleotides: TGTGCCAGTAGTATAGGTCCAGGCGGCAATCAGCCCCAGCATTTT. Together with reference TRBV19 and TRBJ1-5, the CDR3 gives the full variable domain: DGGITQSPKYLFRKEGQNVTLSCEQNLNHDAMYWYRQDPGQGLRLIYYSQIVNDFQKGDIAEGYSVSREKKESFPLTVTSAQKNPTAFYLCASSIGPGGNQPQHFGDGTRLSIL.